This T cell receptor (beta chain) was captured by sequencing in a study of immune evolution from preneoplasia to lung adenocarcinoma (dated by TCRdb to the early 2020s). Turning to the overall study: HLA loss of heterozygosity was found in approximately 7% of AIS, around 15% of MIA and about a third of ADC lesions, and in no AAH lesions. Sample size was based on specimen availability rather than a prior power calculation. It was reported in the study that about 100 samples were used for TCR sequencing. TCR sequencing data were obtained from 51 patients. The study used immune gene expression, TCR sequencing and multiplex immunofluorescence to profile the immune contexture of lung adenocarcinoma precursors and invasive adenocarcinoma. Resected precursor lesions (AAH, AIS, MIA) and invasive adenocarcinomas were compared with paired morphologically normal lung tissue. The immune data were combined with whole exome sequencing and methylation data from the same cohort of nodules. A total of roughly 51 patients with pulmonary nodules who underwent surgical resection were included in the overall cohort. POLYSOLVER was used to infer Class I HLA alleles from exome data, while LOHHLA was used to detect allele-specific HLA loss. Broad study findings and their caveats: The highest clonality was observed in normal lung, whereas higher T cell density and diversity but lower clonality appeared to be present in later-stage lesions. KRAS-mutant nodules showed the highest T cell clonality compared with EGFR-mutant or double wild-type lesions. The findings reflected association rather than direct causation, and larger cohorts with long-term follow-up and longitudinal biopsies were considered necessary. The highest top T cell clone frequencies were observed in normal lung, and a progressive decrease in top T cell clone frequencies appeared to occur from AAH through AIS, MIA and invasive adenocarcinoma. Because all patients were from Japan and China, applicability to Western populations was uncertain.

Turning to this clone: This clone's antigen is unknown. Per-base quality was not reported, and no clone a single base away is much larger than it.

Taken from the germline V gene (reference sequence), the CDR1 and CDR2 loops are DFQATT and SNEGSKA. Between the V and J ends, shortened by 6 bases and 14 bases respectively, the junction contains 17 bases. The CDR3 runs 11 amino acids, cysteine and phenylalanine included. Only the CDR3 DNA is retained, 33 bases long and in frame from the first base. Resection was performed on patients in Japan or China between the mid-2010s and the late 2010s. The histologic diagnosis of each case was independently confirmed on H&E slides by two lung cancer pathologists. Premalignant or tumor cells were enriched for nucleic acid extraction by macro-dissection performed after pathologic assessment. DNA was isolated from FFPE tissue using the AllPrep DNA/RNA FFPE Kit. TCR beta CDR3 regions were sequenced from DNA using the immunoSEQ hsTCRbeta Kit. In the paper's pipeline: TCR sequencing data were analysed with the ImmunoSEQ Analyzer. T cell clonality was defined as 1 minus Pielou's evenness, as computed on productive rearrangements. The inverse Simpson index, applied to productive templates, was used to measure T cell diversity. T cell density was defined as TCR beta template counts normalized to usable DNA, with usable DNA estimated by amplification and sequencing of housekeeping genes. Two-sided Kruskal-Wallis tests were used to compare TCR metrics across histologic stages. Held by TCRdb, this immuneACCESS table contains in-frame sequences only and omits some clones. Under half of the omission traces to an unresolved V gene where checked; the cause of the rest is unknown. V and J calls and clone size follow that table, whereas D and trimming were derived from the DNA. Present in this sample are approximately 7,200 clones, 77% of which were seen just once. The ten largest clonotypes hold around 6.4% of the sample.

This clonotype originated in a person aged 55-79 years with lung adenocarcinoma. The chain joins TRBV20-1 to TRBJ2-1, with the D segment identity uncertain. The specimen sequenced was FFPE lung adenocarcinoma in situ tissue. The cell subset or site label corresponds to: preinvasive adenocarcinoma in situ (AIS). In nucleotides, the sequence is TGCAGTGCCGCGGACCCCCAGAATGAGTTCTTC. It codes for CSAADPQNEFF.